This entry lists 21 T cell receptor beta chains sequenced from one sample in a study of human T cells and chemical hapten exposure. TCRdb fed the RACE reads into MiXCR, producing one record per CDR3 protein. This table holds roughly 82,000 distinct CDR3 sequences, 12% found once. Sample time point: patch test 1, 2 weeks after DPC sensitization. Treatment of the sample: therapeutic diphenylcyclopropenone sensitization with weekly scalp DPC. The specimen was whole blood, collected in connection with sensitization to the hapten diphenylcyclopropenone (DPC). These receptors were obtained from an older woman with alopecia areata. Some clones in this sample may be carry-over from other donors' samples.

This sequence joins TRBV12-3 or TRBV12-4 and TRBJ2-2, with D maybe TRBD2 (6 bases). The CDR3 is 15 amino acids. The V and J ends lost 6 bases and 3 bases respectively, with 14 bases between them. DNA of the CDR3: TGTGCCAGCAGGGAGGGACGGGCGGACACCGGGGAGCTGTTTTTT. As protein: CASREGRADTGELFF.

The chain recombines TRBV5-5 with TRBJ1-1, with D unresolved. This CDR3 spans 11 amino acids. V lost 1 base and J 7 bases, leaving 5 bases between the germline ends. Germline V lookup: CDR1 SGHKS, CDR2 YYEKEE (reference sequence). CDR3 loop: CASSLYGEAFF. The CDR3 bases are TGTGCCAGCAGCTTGTATGGTGAAGCTTTCTTT.

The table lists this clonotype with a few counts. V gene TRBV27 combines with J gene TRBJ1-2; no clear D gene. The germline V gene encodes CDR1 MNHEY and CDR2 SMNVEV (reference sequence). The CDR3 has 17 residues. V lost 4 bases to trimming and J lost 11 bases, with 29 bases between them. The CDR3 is CASSSSSRGIDSRAYTF. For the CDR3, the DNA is TGTGCCAGCAGTTCGTCCAGCAGAGGCATAGATTCTCGTGCATACACCTTC.

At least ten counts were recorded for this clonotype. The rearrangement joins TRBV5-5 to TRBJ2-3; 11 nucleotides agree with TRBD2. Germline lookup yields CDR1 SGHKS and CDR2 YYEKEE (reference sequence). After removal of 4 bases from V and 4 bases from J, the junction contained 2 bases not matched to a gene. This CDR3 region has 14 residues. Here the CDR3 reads CASSRSGGADTQYF. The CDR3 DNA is TGTGCCAGCAGCCGTAGCGGGGGGGCAGATACGCAGTATTTT.

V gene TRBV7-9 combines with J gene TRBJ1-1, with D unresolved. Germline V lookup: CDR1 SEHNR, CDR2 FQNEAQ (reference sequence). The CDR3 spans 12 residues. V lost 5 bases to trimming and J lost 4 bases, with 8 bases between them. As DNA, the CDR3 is TGTGCCAGCAGCGTGTGGGTCACTGAAGCTTTCTTT. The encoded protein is CASSVWVTEAFF.

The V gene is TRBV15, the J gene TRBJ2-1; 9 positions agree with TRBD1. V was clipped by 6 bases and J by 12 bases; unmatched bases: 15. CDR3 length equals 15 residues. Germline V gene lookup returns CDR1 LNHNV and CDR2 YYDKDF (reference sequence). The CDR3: CATSKGGGQGKGQFF. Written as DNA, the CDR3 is TGTGCCACCAGTAAAGGTGGGGGACAGGGCAAAGGGCAGTTCTTC.

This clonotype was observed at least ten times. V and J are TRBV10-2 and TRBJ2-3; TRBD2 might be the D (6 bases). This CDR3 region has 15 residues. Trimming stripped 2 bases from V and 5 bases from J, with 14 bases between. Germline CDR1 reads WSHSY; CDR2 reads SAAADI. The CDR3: CASSELRSRGDTQYF. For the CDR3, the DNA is TGCGCCAGCAGTGAGCTCCGCTCGCGGGGAGATACGCAGTATTTT.

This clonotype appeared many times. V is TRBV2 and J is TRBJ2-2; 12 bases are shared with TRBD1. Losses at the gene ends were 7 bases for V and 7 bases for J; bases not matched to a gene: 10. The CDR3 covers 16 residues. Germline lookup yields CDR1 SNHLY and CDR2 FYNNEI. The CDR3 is CASILGTGGSHGELFF. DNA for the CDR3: TGTGCCAGCATATTGGGGACAGGGGGCAGCCACGGGGAGCTGTTTTTT. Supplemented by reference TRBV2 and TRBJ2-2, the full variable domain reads EPEVTQTPSHQVTQMGQEVILRCVPISNHLYFYWYRQILGQKVEFLVSFYNNEISEKSEIFDDQFSVERPDGSNFTLKIRSTKLEDSAMYFCASILGTGGSHGELFFGEGSRLTVL.

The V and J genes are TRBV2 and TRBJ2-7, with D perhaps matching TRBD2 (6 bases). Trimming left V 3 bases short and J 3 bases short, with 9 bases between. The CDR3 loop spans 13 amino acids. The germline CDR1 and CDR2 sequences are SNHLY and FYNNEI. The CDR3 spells CASSEGGSYEQYF. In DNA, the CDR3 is TGTGCCAGCAGTGAGGGGGGTAGCTACGAGCAGTACTTC.

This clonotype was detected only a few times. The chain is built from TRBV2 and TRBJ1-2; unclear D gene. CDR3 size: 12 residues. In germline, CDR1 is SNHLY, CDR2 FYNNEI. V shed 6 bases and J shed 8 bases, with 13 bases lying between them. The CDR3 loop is CASRAGGQGYTF. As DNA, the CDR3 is TGTGCCAGCAGAGCGGGTGGCCAAGGCTACACCTTC.

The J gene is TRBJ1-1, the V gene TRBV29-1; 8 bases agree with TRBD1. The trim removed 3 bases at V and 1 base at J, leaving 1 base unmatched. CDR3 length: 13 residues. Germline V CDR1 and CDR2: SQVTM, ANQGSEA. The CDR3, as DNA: TGCAGCGTTGACGGACAGGGGAACACTGAAGCTTTCTTT. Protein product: CSVDGQGNTEAFF.

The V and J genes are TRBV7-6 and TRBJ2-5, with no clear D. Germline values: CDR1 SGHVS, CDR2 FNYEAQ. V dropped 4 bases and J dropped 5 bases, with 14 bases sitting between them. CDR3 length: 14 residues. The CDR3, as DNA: TGTGCCAGCAGCTATATACTTAGTGGTGAGACCCAGTACTTC. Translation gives CASSYILSGETQYF.

DNA for the CDR3: TGCAGTGCTAGAGATTACAGGGGACTAAACAATGAGCAGTTCTTC. It encodes CSARDYRGLNNEQFF. V gene TRBV20-1 combines with J gene TRBJ2-1; D is tentatively TRBD1 or TRBD2 (7 bases each). Deletions cut 0 bases from V and 5 bases from J, with 14 bases between. This CDR3 has 15 amino acids. Per germline, CDR1 DFQATT and CDR2 SNEGSKA (reference sequence).

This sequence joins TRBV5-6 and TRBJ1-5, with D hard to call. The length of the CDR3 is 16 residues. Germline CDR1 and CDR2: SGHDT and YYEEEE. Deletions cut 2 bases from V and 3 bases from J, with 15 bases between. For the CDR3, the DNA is TGTGCCAGCAGCTTTGGTTTGGCAGCCATCAATCAGCCCCAGCATTTT. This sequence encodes CASSFGLAAINQPQHF.

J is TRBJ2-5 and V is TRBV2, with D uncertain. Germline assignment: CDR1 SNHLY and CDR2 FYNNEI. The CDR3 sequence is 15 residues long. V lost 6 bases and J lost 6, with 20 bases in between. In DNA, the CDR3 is TGTGCCAGCAGCGGCCGCGCCGACCCAAGTCAGACCCAGTACTTC. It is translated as CASSGRADPSQTQYF. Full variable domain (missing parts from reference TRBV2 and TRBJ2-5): EPEVTQTPSHQVTQMGQEVILRCVPISNHLYFYWYRQILGQKVEFLVSFYNNEISEKSEIFDDQFSVERPDGSNFTLKIRSTKLEDSAMYFCASSGRADPSQTQYFGPGTRLLVL.

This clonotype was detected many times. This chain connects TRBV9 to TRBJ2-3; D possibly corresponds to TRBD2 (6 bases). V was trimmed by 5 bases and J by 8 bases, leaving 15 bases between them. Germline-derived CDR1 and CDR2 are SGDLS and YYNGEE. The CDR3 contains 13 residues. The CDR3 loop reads CASSRQTGGTQYF. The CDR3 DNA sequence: TGTGCCAGCAGTCGACAAACCGGGGGTACGCAGTATTTT.

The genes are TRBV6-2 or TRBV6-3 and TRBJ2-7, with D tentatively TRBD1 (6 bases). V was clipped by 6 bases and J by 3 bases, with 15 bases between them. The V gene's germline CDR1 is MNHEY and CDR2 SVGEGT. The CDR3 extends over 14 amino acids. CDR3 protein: CASSLVGTIYEQYF. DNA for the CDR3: TGTGCCAGCAGCCTGGTCGGGACAATCTACGAGCAGTACTTC.

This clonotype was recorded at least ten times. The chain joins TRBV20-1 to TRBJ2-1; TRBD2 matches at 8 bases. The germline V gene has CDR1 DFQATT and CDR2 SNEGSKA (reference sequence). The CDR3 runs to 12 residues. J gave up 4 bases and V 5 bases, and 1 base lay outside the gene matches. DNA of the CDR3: TGCAGTGCTCAGCGGGAGTACAATGAGCAGTTCTTC. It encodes CSAQREYNEQFF.

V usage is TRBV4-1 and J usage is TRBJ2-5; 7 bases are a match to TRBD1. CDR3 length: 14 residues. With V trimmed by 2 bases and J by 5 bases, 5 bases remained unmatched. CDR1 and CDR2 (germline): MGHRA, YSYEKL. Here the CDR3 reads CASSQPGTVETQYF. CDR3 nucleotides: TGCGCCAGCAGCCAACCAGGGACAGTGGAGACCCAGTACTTC.

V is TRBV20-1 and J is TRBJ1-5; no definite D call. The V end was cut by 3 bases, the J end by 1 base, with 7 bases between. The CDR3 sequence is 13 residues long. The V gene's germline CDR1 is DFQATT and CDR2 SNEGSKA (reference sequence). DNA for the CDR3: TGCAGTGCTAGGGCGCACAGCAATCAGCCCCAGCATTTT. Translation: CSARAHSNQPQHF.

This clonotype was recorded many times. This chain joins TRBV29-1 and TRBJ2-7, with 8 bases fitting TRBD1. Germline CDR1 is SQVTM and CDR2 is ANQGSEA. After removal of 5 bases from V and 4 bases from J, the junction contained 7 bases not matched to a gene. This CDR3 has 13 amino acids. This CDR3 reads CSVRPGGEYEQYF. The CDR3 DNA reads TGCAGCGTTCGGCCAGGGGGCGAGTACGAGCAGTACTTC.